One and the same sample provided the 27 T cell receptor beta chains below, sequenced in a study of T-cell reconstitution after alpha-beta-depleted transplantation in children. Unique molecular identifiers were built into the TCRbeta library. Using its own MiXCR run on the PCR reads, TCRdb lists one record per CDR3 protein. The table shows about 690,000 distinct CDR3 sequences, with around 17% occurring only once. Sequences were derived from PBMCs from the stem cell graft donor, sampled from the stem cell graft. Source of these receptors: a human donor who donated a stem cell graft to a child with acute myeloid leukemia.

This clonotype was detected many times. This rearrangement joins TRBV20-1 to TRBJ1-5; 7 nucleotides line up with TRBD1. The V gene end was trimmed by 2 bases and the J gene end by 7 bases; junction bases not matched to a gene: 2. The CDR3 length is 12 residues. The germline CDR1 and CDR2 sequences are DFQATT and SNEGSKA (reference sequence). Here the CDR3 reads CSARNRGQPQHF. CDR3 nucleotide sequence: TGCAGTGCTAGAAACAGGGGCCAGCCCCAGCATTTT.

This clonotype was counted ten times or more. CDR3 nucleotides: TGTGCCAGCAGGGCTTACAGGGGATTCAGAAACACCATATATTTT. It yields the protein CASRAYRGFRNTIYF. V usage is TRBV5-8 and J usage is TRBJ1-3; 7 nucleotides match TRBD1. CDR3 size: 15 residues. The germline V gene encodes CDR1 SGHTS and CDR2 YDEGEE. J lost 5 bases, V lost 5 bases, and 10 bases had no gene match.

This clonotype was recorded a few times. The chain links TRBV27 to TRBJ1-1, with D possibly TRBD1 on 5 matching bases. The CDR3 runs 13 residues. Trimming took off 2 bases at V and 7 bases at J, with 11 bases between the two ends. CDR1 MNHEY and CDR2 SMNVEV come from the germline V gene (reference sequence). CDR3 DNA: TGTGCCAGCAGTTTAGCAGGGATCGGTGAAGCTTTCTTT. Translating gives CASSLAGIGEAFF.

This clonotype was seen only a few times. The V and J genes are TRBV30 and TRBJ2-2; 12 bases fit TRBD2. The J segment lost 0 bases and the V segment lost 3 bases, leaving 17 bases of the junction unmatched. The CDR3 is made up of 21 amino acids. Germline CDR1 and CDR2: GTSNPN and SVGIG (reference sequence). CDR3 protein: CAWRGSKEELAGGANTGELFF. The CDR3 DNA sequence: TGTGCCTGGAGAGGGTCGAAGGAGGAACTAGCGGGGGGAGCGAACACCGGGGAGCTGTTTTTT.

This clonotype turned up a few times. DNA of the CDR3: TGTGCCATCAGTGCTTCGGAGGGGGGAGCGAACACCGGGGAGCTGTTTTTT. Amino acid sequence: CAISASEGGANTGELFF. The chain is built from TRBV10-3 and TRBJ2-2; D might be TRBD1 or TRBD2, each matching 6 bases. V was trimmed by 4 bases and J by 0 bases, leaving 15 bases between them. Per germline, CDR1 ENHRY and CDR2 SYGVKD. The CDR3 runs 17 residues.

J is TRBJ1-5 and V is TRBV30, with D hard to call. Germline lookup yields CDR1 GTSNPN and CDR2 SVGIG (reference sequence). The CDR3 has 13 residues. The V and J ends lost 6 bases and 3 bases respectively, with 12 bases between them. The CDR3 loop is CACQAKPNQPQHF. The CDR3, as DNA: TGTGCCTGCCAGGCGAAGCCCAATCAGCCCCAGCATTTT.

This clonotype was found a few times. The chain carries TRBV24-1 and TRBJ2-2; D not resolved. The CDR3 length is 12 residues. Germline CDR1 is KGHDR and CDR2 is SFDVKD. The V and J ends lost 9 bases and 6 bases respectively, with 10 bases between them. CDR3 protein: CATGTLAGELFF. CDR3 nucleotide sequence: TGTGCCACCGGAACATTGGCCGGGGAGCTGTTTTTT.

The J gene is TRBJ2-7, the V gene TRBV6-1; 8 positions agree with TRBD1. The junction had 7 bases not matched to a gene; V was cut back by 10 bases and J by 8 bases. The CDR3 runs 11 residues. In germline, CDR1 is MNHNS, CDR2 SASEGT. The CDR3 protein is CANRGQGKQYV. The CDR3 coding sequence is TGTGCCAACAGAGGACAGGGAAAGCAGTACGTC.

This clonotype turned up a few times. The rearrangement uses TRBV29-1 and TRBJ1-1, with TRBD1 as a possible D gene (5 bases). The germline V gene has CDR1 SQVTM and CDR2 ANQGSEA. Trimming pared 8 bases from V and 5 bases from J, leaving 18 bases between. The CDR3 is 13 amino acids. The CDR3 DNA follows: TGCAGCTCCCAACATTGGGGGGGAACTGAAGCTTTCTTT. Translating it yields CSSQHWGGTEAFF.

V gene TRBV4-3 combines with J gene TRBJ2-5; D unresolved. The V end was cut by 0 bases, the J end by 2 bases, with 10 bases between. The CDR3 extends over 15 amino acids. CDR1 LGHNA and CDR2 YSLEER come from the germline V gene. CDR3 sequence (DNA): TGCGCCAGCAGCCAAGATAATCACAGACAAGAGACCCAGTACTTC. Translation: CASSQDNHRQETQYF.

This clonotype was observed many times. This chain uses TRBV20-1 with TRBJ1-4; D is ambiguous. CDR1 and CDR2 from the germline V gene are DFQATT and SNEGSKA (reference sequence). V was trimmed by 2 bases and J by 2 bases, leaving 9 bases between them. This CDR3 has 14 amino acids. The CDR3 DNA is TGCAGTGCTAGAAGACCGGGCACTAATGAAAAACTGTTTTTT. As protein: CSARRPGTNEKLFF.

V is TRBV6-2 or TRBV6-3 and J is TRBJ1-1; no firm D call. The V and J ends lost 0 bases and 1 base respectively, with 9 bases between them. The CDR3 is 15 amino acids. Germline values: CDR1 MNHEY, CDR2 SVGEGT. The CDR3 here is CASSYSSNGNTEAFF. The CDR3 DNA follows: TGTGCCAGCAGTTACTCAAGTAATGGGAACACTGAAGCTTTCTTT.

A word on this clonotype: This is likely a read error, given that the CDR3 carries no conserved phenylalanine or tryptophan at its end. The chain joins TRBV20-1 to TRBJ1-1; the match to TRBD1 covers 7 bases. Per germline, CDR1 DFQATT and CDR2 SNEGSKA (reference sequence). The CDR3 loop spans 14 amino acids. V gave up 6 bases and J gave up 0 bases; unmatched junction bases: 7. The CDR3 region has the DNA TGCAGTGCATCGAGACAGGGTGTGAACACTGAAGCTTTCTCT. Residues: CSASRQGVNTEAFS.

This clonotype was detected only a few times. This chain connects TRBV20-1 to TRBJ2-7, with D tentatively TRBD2 (6 bases). The CDR3 sequence is 16 residues long. The germline V gene encodes CDR1 DFQATT and CDR2 SNEGSKA (reference sequence). The V gene lost 1 base and the J gene lost 4 bases, with 20 bases spanning the gap. The CDR3 DNA reads as TGCAGTGCTAGAGGCAGGAGGGTGGAGGGCCCATACGAGCAGTACGTC. It specifies CSARGRRVEGPYEQYV.

The chain combines TRBV12-3 or TRBV12-4 with TRBJ2-3, with D possibly matching TRBD1 (5 bases). CDR3 length equals 14 residues. Trimming shortened V by 5 bases and J by 2 bases, and 11 bases separated the two germline ends. The DNA of the CDR3 is TGTGCCAGCAGTCTGGAAGGGGACACAGATACGCAGTATTTT. This translates into CASSLEGDTDTQYF.

This clonotype was counted between two and nine times. The V call is TRBV7-9, the J call TRBJ2-5; D gene ambiguous. This CDR3 is built from 12 residues. Germline V CDR1 and CDR2: SEHNR, FQNEAQ (reference sequence). V was trimmed by 5 bases and J by 0 bases, leaving 4 bases between them. Here the CDR3 reads CASSEYQETQYF. The CDR3 DNA reads as TGTGCCAGCAGCGAGTACCAAGAGACCCAGTACTTC.

The chain has TRBV9 and TRBJ1-1; D gene ambiguous. This CDR3 is 13 amino acids long. The germline V gene has CDR1 SGDLS and CDR2 YYNGEE. Trimming cost V 0 bases and J 8 bases, with 11 bases left between them. The CDR3 bases are TGTGCCAGCAGCGTAGAGGATAGGACCGAAGCTTTCTTT. Residues: CASSVEDRTEAFF. The full variable domain, in which reference TRBV9 and TRBJ1-1 provide the parts outside the CDR3, is DSGVTQTPKHLITATGQRVTLRCSPRSGDLSVYWYQQSLDQGLQFLIQYYNGEERAKGNILERFSAQQFPDLHSELNLSSLELGDSALYFCASSVEDRTEAFFGQGTRLTVV.

The chain combines TRBV7-2 with TRBJ2-1; D not resolved. The CDR3 is made up of 11 amino acids. The V end was cut by 6 bases, the J end by 10 bases, with 10 bases between. Germline V gene lookup returns CDR1 SGHTA and CDR2 FQGNSA. This CDR3 is CASSSRQEQFF. As DNA, the CDR3 is TGTGCCAGCAGTTCGCGGCAGGAGCAGTTCTTC.

This clonotype has at least ten counts. As DNA, the CDR3 is TGCAGCGTTGAAAGGTTCAATGAGCAGTTCTTC. Translation: CSVERFNEQFF. The rearrangement links TRBV29-1 to TRBJ2-1; the D is unclear. CDR3 size: 11 residues. The ends were cut back, 2 bases at V and 6 bases at J, with 5 bases in the middle. Germline CDR1 reads SQVTM; CDR2 reads ANQGSEA.

This chain uses TRBV7-3 with TRBJ1-6, with a tentative D call TRBD1 (6 bases). CDR3 length: 15 amino acids. Germline values: CDR1 SGHTA, CDR2 FQGTGA. The V and J ends lost 2 bases and 7 bases respectively, with 12 bases between them. CDR3 residues: CASSLGGGTNSPLHF. CDR3 DNA: TGTGCCAGCAGCTTAGGAGGGGGTACCAATTCACCCCTCCACTTT. Filled out from reference TRBV7-3 and TRBJ1-6, the complete variable domain reads GAGVSQTPSNKVTEKGKYVELRCDPISGHTALYWYRQSLGQGPEFLIYFQGTGAADDSGLPNDRFFAVRPEGSVSTLKIQRTERGDSAVYLCASSLGGGTNSPLHFGNGTRLTVT.

The V and J genes are TRBV12-3 or TRBV12-4 and TRBJ2-3, with D perhaps TRBD1 or TRBD2 (6 bases each). The V and J ends lost 3 bases and 4 bases respectively, with 11 bases between them. The CDR3 spans 14 residues. CDR3: CASSFRGLADTQYF. CDR3 coding DNA: TGTGCCAGCAGTTTCCGGGGGCTAGCAGATACGCAGTATTTT.

Many counts were recorded for this clonotype. This chain uses TRBV20-1 with TRBJ2-7; 8 bases match TRBD1. This CDR3 has 13 residues. Trimming cost V 4 bases and J 5 bases; bases outside gene matches: 7. Germline lookup yields CDR1 DFQATT and CDR2 SNEGSKA (reference sequence). The CDR3 nucleotides read TGCAGTGCTACCAGGGGGCGCTTCAACGAGCAGTACTTC. Amino acid sequence: CSATRGRFNEQYF.

This clonotype was counted ten times or more. The rearrangement links TRBV18 to TRBJ1-2; 10 nucleotides line up with TRBD1. Unmatched junction bases numbered 5, after V lost 4 bases and J lost 3 bases. This CDR3 region has 15 residues. Germline V CDR1 and CDR2: KGHSH, LQKENI. The CDR3 here is CASSRGQGSDYGYTF. For the CDR3, the DNA is TGTGCCAGCTCACGGGGACAGGGGAGCGACTATGGCTACACCTTC.

The table lists this clonotype with many counts. CDR3 sequence: CASSSPRRYGYTF. In DNA, the CDR3 is TGTGCCAGCAGCTCACCTCGGCGGTATGGCTACACCTTC. The chain combines TRBV7-8 with TRBJ1-2; unclear D gene. Trimming stripped 4 bases from V and 5 bases from J, with 11 bases between. The germline V gene encodes CDR1 SGHVS and CDR2 FQNEAQ. The CDR3 has 13 residues.

The V and J genes are TRBV5-1 and TRBJ2-1; tentatively, D is TRBD1 (5 bases). CDR3 size: 16 residues. The V end lost 4 bases, the J end lost 0 bases, and 14 bases lay between the germline ends. Germline values: CDR1 SGHRS, CDR2 YFSETQ. CDR3 nucleotide sequence: TGCGCCAGCAGCCAGGGAAGAATAAGCTCCTACAATGAGCAGTTCTTC. Translated: CASSQGRISSYNEQFF.

The CDR3 region is CASSLREFQETQYF. In nucleotides, the CDR3 is TGTGCCAGCAGCTTGAGGGAATTCCAAGAGACCCAGTACTTC. This chain connects TRBV7-2 to TRBJ2-5, with a possible D match to TRBD2 (5 bases). This CDR3 has 14 amino acids. V shed 3 bases and J shed 1 base, with 9 bases lying between them. The germline V gene has CDR1 SGHTA and CDR2 FQGNSA.

Ten or more counts support this clonotype. The chain links TRBV20-1 to TRBJ2-1; 8 bases fit TRBD2. Germline lookup yields CDR1 DFQATT and CDR2 SNEGSKA (reference sequence). The V gene end was trimmed by 0 bases and the J gene end by 1 base; junction bases not matched to a gene: 8. The CDR3 contains 17 residues. In DNA, the CDR3 is TGCAGTGCTAGAGATACGGGCGCGGGGGGATCCTACAATGAGCAGTTCTTC. Its translation is CSARDTGAGGSYNEQFF.